This T cell receptor (beta chain) is drawn from a study of cytomegalovirus exposure and HLA in healthy donors. Whole-study results and caveats: Follow-up analysis found HLA locus-dependent TCR association rates, highest for DRB1 and lowest for HLA-C. A later analysis reportedly identified an Asian-associated ancestry cluster as carrying fewer N-insertions than the 666-donor mean. Specificity for CMV antigens was confirmed in vitro for three of the CMV-associated chains. TCR beta chain V- and J-gene trimming was linked, in a later analysis, to a missense variant in DCLRE1C.

The CDR3 covers 14 residues. Germline CDR1 reads MNHEY; CDR2 reads SVGAGI. The germline V and J ends were trimmed by 10 bases and 7 bases, with 23 bases remaining between them. The PCR had 60 Vbeta and 13 Jbeta primers. Some clones are missing from TCRdb's copy, which holds only in-frame ones; the method was immunoSEQ multiplex PCR. The table records about 140,000 clones, more than 75% of them present only once. In regard to this clone: Its antigen remains unknown.

This clonotype was obtained from a female donor in good health and CMV-seronegative. The source material was PBMCs. V is TRBV6-5 and J is TRBJ2-7, with D possibly matching TRBD1 (5 bases). The CDR3: CATSGSPKGWEQYF. The DNA for the CDR3 is TGTGCCACCTCCGGGTCTCCTAAGGGGTGGGAGCAGTACTTC.